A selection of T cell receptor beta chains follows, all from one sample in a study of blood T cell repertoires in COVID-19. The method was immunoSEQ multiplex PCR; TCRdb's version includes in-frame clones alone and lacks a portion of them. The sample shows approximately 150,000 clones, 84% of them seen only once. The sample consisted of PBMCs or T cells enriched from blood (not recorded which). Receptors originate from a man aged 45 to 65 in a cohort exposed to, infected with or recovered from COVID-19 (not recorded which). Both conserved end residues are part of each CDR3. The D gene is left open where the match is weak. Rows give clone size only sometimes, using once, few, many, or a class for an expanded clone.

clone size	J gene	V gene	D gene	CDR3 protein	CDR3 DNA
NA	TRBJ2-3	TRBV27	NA	CASSLSLAGKDTQYF	TGTGCCAGCAGTTTAAGTCTCGCGGGAAAAGATACGCAGTATTTT
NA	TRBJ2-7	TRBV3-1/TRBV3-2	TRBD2	CASSRGTSGSYEQYF	TGTGCCAGCAGCCGGGGGACTAGCGGGAGCTACGAGCAGTACTTC
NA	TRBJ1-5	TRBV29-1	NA	CSVANRDNQPQHF	TGCAGCGTTGCGAACAGGGACAATCAGCCCCAGCATTTT
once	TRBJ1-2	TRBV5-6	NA	CASSLPGGYGYTF	TGTGCCAGCAGCCTCCCCGGGGGGTATGGCTACACCTTC
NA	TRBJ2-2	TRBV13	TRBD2	CASSLPSGDPAHTGELFF	TGTGCCAGCAGCTTGCCTAGCGGGGACCCGGCCCACACCGGGGAGCTGTTTTTT
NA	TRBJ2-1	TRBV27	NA	CASSLNFLGLPEADEQFF	TGTGCCAGCAGTTTAAATTTTTTGGGACTCCCCGAAGCCGATGAGCAGTTCTTC
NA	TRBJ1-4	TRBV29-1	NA	CSAGPAYGAHEKLFF	TGCAGCGCTGGCCCTGCCTATGGTGCTCATGAAAAACTGTTTTTT
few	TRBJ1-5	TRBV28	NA	CASSLIQGHQPQHF	TGTGCCAGCAGTTTAATACAGGGCCATCAGCCCCAGCATTTT
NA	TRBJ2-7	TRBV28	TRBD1	CASSFIGTGLSYEQYF	TGTGCCAGCAGTTTTATAGGGACAGGTTTATCCTACGAGCAGTACTTC
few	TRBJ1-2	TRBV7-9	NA	CASSFAGPADGYTF	TGTGCCAGCAGCTTCGCGGGGCCCGCGGATGGCTACACCTTC
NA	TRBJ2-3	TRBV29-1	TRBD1	CSHRDSNTDTQYF	TGCAGCCACCGGGACAGCAACACAGATACGCAGTATTTT
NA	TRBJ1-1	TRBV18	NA	CASSPPNNGGGNMNTEAFF	TGTGCCAGCTCACCACCCAATAATGGGGGGGGGAATATGAACACTGAAGCTTTCTTT
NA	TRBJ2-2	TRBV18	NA	CASSPQGNTGELFF	TGTGCCAGCTCACCCCAGGGGAACACCGGGGAGCTGTTTTTT
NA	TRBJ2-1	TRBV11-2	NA	CASSLDLASGQYNEQFF	TGTGCCAGCAGCTTAGATTTGGCTAGCGGACAGTACAATGAGCAGTTCTTC
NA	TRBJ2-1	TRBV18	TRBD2	CASSPPWATSGNEQFF	TGTGCCAGCTCACCACCGTGGGCGACTAGCGGGAATGAGCAGTTCTTC
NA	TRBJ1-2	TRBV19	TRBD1	CASSGQGATYYGYTF	TGTGCCAGTAGTGGTCAGGGGGCGACATACTATGGCTACACCTTC
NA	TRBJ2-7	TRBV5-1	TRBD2	CASSLDSGGAYEQYF	TGCGCCAGCAGCTTGGACAGCGGGGGTGCCTACGAGCAGTACTTC
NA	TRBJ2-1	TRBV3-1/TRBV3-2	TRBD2	CASSQISGSPNEQFF	TGTGCCAGCAGCCAAATTAGCGGGAGTCCCAATGAGCAGTTCTTC
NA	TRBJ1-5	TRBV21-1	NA	CASSKAPRQGPQHF	TGTGCCAGCAGCAAAGCCCCTCGGCAGGGGCCCCAGCATTTT
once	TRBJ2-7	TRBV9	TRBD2	CASSVGAGGYEQYF	TGTGCCAGCAGCGTAGGAGCGGGGGGCTACGAGCAGTACTTC
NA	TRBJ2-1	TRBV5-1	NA	CASSVGGVFDGRNEQFF	TGCGCCAGCAGCGTGGGCGGGGTATTTGATGGACGCAATGAGCAGTTCTTC
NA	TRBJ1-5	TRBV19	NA	CASSSEAQQPQHF	TGTGCCAGTAGTAGCGAGGCCCAACAGCCCCAGCATTTT
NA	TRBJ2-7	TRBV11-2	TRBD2	CASSLDGLAGSSYEQYF	TGTGCCAGCAGCTTAGACGGGCTAGCGGGAAGCTCCTACGAGCAGTACTTC
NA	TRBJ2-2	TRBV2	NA	CASSEGRGFTGELFF	TGTGCCAGCAGTGAGGGCCGGGGATTCACCGGGGAGCTGTTTTTT
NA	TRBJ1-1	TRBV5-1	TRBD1	CASSLSRQGGMNTEAFF	TGCGCCAGCAGCTTGTCTCGACAGGGGGGCATGAACACTGAAGCTTTCTTT
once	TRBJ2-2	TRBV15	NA	CATSRGREAANTGELFF	TGTGCCACCAGCAGAGGTCGAGAGGCTGCGAACACCGGGGAGCTGTTTTTT
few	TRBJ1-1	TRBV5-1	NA	CASSGRVSATPNTEAFF	TGCGCCAGCAGTGGGAGGGTGTCAGCAACTCCGAACACTGAAGCTTTCTTT
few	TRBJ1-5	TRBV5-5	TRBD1	CASSLVYPPTGGQPQHF	TGTGCCAGCAGCTTGGTTTACCCACCGACAGGGGGCCAGCCCCAGCATTTT
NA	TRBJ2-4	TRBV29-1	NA	CSVELRGRDSKNIQYF	TGCAGCGTTGAATTGCGCGGGCGGGATTCCAAAAACATTCAGTACTTC
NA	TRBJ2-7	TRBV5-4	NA	CASSSGQSYEQYF	TGTGCCAGCAGCAGCGGACAGTCCTACGAGCAGTACTTC
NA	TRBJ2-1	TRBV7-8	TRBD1	CASSLTTGTVDNEQFF	TGTGCCAGCAGCTTAACAACCGGGACAGTAGACAATGAGCAGTTCTTC
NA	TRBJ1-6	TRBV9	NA	CASSSGQQGNSPLHF	TGTGCCAGCAGCTCGGGCCAACAGGGTAATTCACCCCTCCACTTT
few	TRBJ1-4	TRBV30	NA	CAWSVETGEKLFF	TGTGCCTGGAGTGTGGAAACAGGTGAAAAACTGTTTTTT
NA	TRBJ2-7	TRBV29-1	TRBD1	CSYRDRLYEQYF	TGCAGCTACCGGGACAGGCTCTACGAGCAGTACTTC
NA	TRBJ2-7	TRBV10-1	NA	CASSESSGRNEQYF	TGCGCCAGCAGTGAGTCGTCAGGGCGGAACGAGCAGTACTTC
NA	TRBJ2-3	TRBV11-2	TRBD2	CASSLEGLAGSSTDTQYF	TGTGCCAGCAGCTTAGAGGGACTAGCGGGAAGTAGCACAGATACGCAGTATTTT
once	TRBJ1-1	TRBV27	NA	CASSLGRPPETKNTEAFF	TGTGCCAGCAGTTTAGGCAGACCACCAGAGACTAAAAACACTGAAGCTTTCTTT
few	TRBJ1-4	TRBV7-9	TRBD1	CASSLRTGEEKLFF	TGTGCCAGCAGCTTAAGGACAGGGGAAGAAAAACTGTTTTTT
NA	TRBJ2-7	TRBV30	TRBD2	CAWSVRRERLAEQYF	TGTGCCTGGAGTGTAAGGCGGGAGAGGTTGGCCGAGCAGTACTTC
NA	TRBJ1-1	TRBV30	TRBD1	CAWSGDRVGTEAFF	TGTGCCTGGAGTGGGGACAGGGTGGGCACTGAAGCTTTCTTT
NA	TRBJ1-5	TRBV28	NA	CASRQGNQPQHF	TGTGCCAGCAGACAGGGTAATCAGCCCCAGCATTTT
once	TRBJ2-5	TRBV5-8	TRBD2	CASSPQGGSGIRETQYF	TGTGCCAGCAGCCCCCAGGGAGGTAGCGGGATCCGTGAGACCCAGTACTTC
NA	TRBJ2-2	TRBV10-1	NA	CASSERQGGTGELFF	TGCGCCAGCAGTGAGAGGCAGGGCGGCACCGGGGAGCTGTTTTTT
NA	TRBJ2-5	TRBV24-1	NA	CATSDGQYQETQYF	TGTGCCACCAGTGATGGACAGTACCAAGAGACCCAGTACTTC
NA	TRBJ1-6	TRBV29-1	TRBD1	CSAKDRGESPLHF	TGCAGCGCAAAGGACAGGGGAGAATCACCCCTCCACTTT